This TCR beta chain was sequenced in a study of cytotoxic CD8 clonotypes in ibrutinib-treated CLL. The CDR3 sequence is 12 residues long. Germline assignment: CDR1 SNHLY and CDR2 FYNNEI. V lost 6 bases and J lost 5, with 10 bases in between. TCRdb keeps only in-frame clones here, not all; method: immunoSEQ multiplex PCR. The table lists roughly 150,000 clones, nearly 90% of them singletons, with about 3% in the top ten. Specimen: PBMCs, collected at disease progression, from a patient treated with ibrutinib. This TCR derives from a human donor with chronic lymphocytic leukemia. The chain employs TRBV2 and TRBJ1-1; D is ambiguous. The CDR3 DNA sequence: TGTGCCAGCAGCCCGGCAGCGACTGAAGCTTTCTTT. It encodes CASSPAATEAFF.